The 20 T cell receptor beta chains below come from one sample, sequenced in a study of cytomegalovirus exposure and HLA in healthy donors. Assay used: immunoSEQ multiplex PCR; TCRdb lists only in-frame clones, some missing. The sample has about 120,000 clones, approximately 88% seen once; the top ten hold more than 1.5%. The source material was PBMCs. The receptors here all came from a woman aged 18-29 years in good health and CMV-seronegative.

The chain carries TRBV30 and TRBJ1-3; 8 bases line up with TRBD1. This CDR3 contains 17 residues. CDR1 and CDR2 (germline): GTSNPN, SVGIG (reference sequence). Trimming cost V 1 base and J 0 bases; bases outside gene matches: 8. Here the CDR3 DNA reads TGTGCCTGGAGTGGCGACAGGGGACCCTACTCTGGAAACACCATATATTTT. It yields the protein CAWSGDRGPYSGNTIYF.

This rearrangement joins TRBV19 to TRBJ2-1; TRBD1 matches at 8 bases. The CDR3 has 19 amino acids. Germline CDR1 reads LNHDA; CDR2 reads SQIVND (reference sequence). After removal of 3 bases from V and 7 bases from J, the junction contained 20 bases not matched to a gene. The CDR3 DNA reads as TGTGCCAGTAGTATCTGGGCAGGGGGCTTGTCGATGAGGGGGAATGAGCAGTTCTTC. Its translation is CASSIWAGGLSMRGNEQFF.

The chain couples TRBV7-9 to TRBJ2-2, with 8 bases lining up with TRBD1. CDR1 and CDR2 (germline): SEHNR, FQNEAQ (reference sequence). The trim removed 6 bases at V and 6 bases at J, leaving 6 bases unmatched. The CDR3 loop spans 14 amino acids. The CDR3 protein is CASRAGGASGELFF. CDR3 in DNA: TGTGCCAGCAGAGCAGGGGGCGCATCCGGGGAGCTGTTTTTT.

Comments on this clone: Other DNA sequences in this specimen translate into the identical CDR3. The chain joins TRBV7-3 to TRBJ1-1; a possible D gene is TRBD1 (6 bases). The CDR3 has 14 amino acids. Germline CDR1 reads SGHTA; CDR2 reads FQGTGA. The V gene lost 3 bases and the J gene lost 1 base, with 9 bases spanning the gap. This chain's CDR3 is CASSLGGGNTEAFF. CDR3 bases: TGTGCCAGCAGCTTGGGAGGGGGGAACACTGAAGCTTTCTTT.

The chain joins TRBV10-2 to TRBJ2-1; TRBD2 might be the D (6 bases). Germline loops: CDR1 WSHSY, CDR2 SAAADI. V was shortened by 4 bases and J by 0 bases, with 16 bases between the two germline ends. CDR3 size: 17 residues. This chain's CDR3 is CASSGGPSASSYNEQFF. The CDR3 nucleotides are TGCGCCAGCAGTGGGGGCCCTAGCGCAAGCTCCTACAATGAGCAGTTCTTC.

V gene TRBV5-1 combines with J gene TRBJ2-1; 10 bases align to TRBD2. CDR3 length: 14 amino acids. J gave up 5 bases and V 8 bases, and 7 bases lay outside the gene matches. Germline V CDR1 and CDR2: SGHRS, YFSETQ. CDR3 bases: TGCGCCAGGGAGGGACTAGCGTCAGACAATGAGCAGTTCTTC. It yields the protein CAREGLASDNEQFF. The variable domain in full, with the rest retrieved from reference TRBV5-1 and TRBJ2-1, is KAGVTQTPRYLIKTRGQQVTLSCSPISGHRSVSWYQQTPGQGLQFLFEYFSETQRNKGNFPGRFSGRQFSNSRSEMNVSTLELGDSALYLCAREGLASDNEQFFGPGTRLTVL.

The V gene is TRBV11-3, the J gene TRBJ1-5; 7 positions match TRBD1. CDR3 size: 14 residues. CDR1 is SGHNT and CDR2 is YENEEA in the germline V gene. V lost 1 base to trimming and J lost 7 bases; unmatched junction nucleotides: 4. CDR3 nucleotide sequence: TGTGCCAGCAGCTTAGGAGGGGGCAGACAGCCCCAGCATTTT. Its protein is CASSLGGGRQPQHF. The whole variable domain, remainder taken from reference TRBV11-3 and TRBJ1-5, is EAGVVQSPRYKIIEKKQPVAFWCNPISGHNTLYWYLQNLGQGPELLIRYENEEAVDDSQLPKDRFSAERLKGVDSTLKIQPAELGDSAVYLCASSLGGGRQPQHFGDGTRLSIL.

The chain links TRBV5-1 to TRBJ1-2; D call uncertain. Trimming stripped 0 bases from V and 8 bases from J, with 14 bases between. This CDR3 has 14 residues. Germline values: CDR1 SGHRS, CDR2 YFSETQ. The CDR3 loop is CASSLANRMGGYTF. The CDR3 DNA follows: TGCGCCAGCAGCTTGGCCAATAGGATGGGCGGCTACACCTTC.

J is TRBJ2-7 and V is TRBV27, with 11 nucleotides matching TRBD1. This CDR3 contains 16 residues. Unmatched junction bases numbered 4, after V lost 0 bases and J lost 3 bases. Germline values: CDR1 MNHEY, CDR2 SMNVEV (reference sequence). The CDR3 loop reads CASSLSLGTGGYEQYF. CDR3 coding DNA: TGTGCCAGCAGTTTATCGCTCGGGACAGGGGGCTACGAGCAGTACTTC.

This chain uses TRBV7-9 with TRBJ2-2; D unresolved. Trimming cost V 1 base and J 1 base, with 10 bases left between them. CDR1 and CDR2 (germline): SEHNR, FQNEAQ (reference sequence). The CDR3 has 16 amino acids. The CDR3 DNA sequence: TGTGCCAGCAGCTTAGTCTACAGATTGAACACCGGGGAGCTGTTTTTT. Translation: CASSLVYRLNTGELFF.

The V and J genes are TRBV28 and TRBJ1-1; possible D gene TRBD1, 6 bases. Trimming cost V 2 bases and J 0 bases, with 10 bases left between them. The CDR3 has 15 amino acids. Germline assignment: CDR1 MDHEN and CDR2 SYDVKM. In nucleotides, the CDR3 is TGTGCCAGCAGTTTACGGGGGGCTCTGAACACTGAAGCTTTCTTT. Translating it yields CASSLRGALNTEAFF.

The rearrangement uses TRBV5-4 and TRBJ1-1; D may be TRBD1 (6 bases). The CDR3 spans 14 residues. Per germline, CDR1 SGHNT and CDR2 YYREEE (reference sequence). Trimming removed 4 bases from V and 4 bases from J, with 14 bases in between. In DNA, the CDR3 is TGTGCCAGCAGCACAGGGAATCGGGTCACTGAAGCTTTCTTT. Amino acids: CASSTGNRVTEAFF.

V gene TRBV7-9 combines with J gene TRBJ2-3, with 9 bases that match TRBD2. J lost 2 bases, V lost 5 bases, and 8 bases had no gene match. The CDR3 sequence is 16 residues long. Germline CDR1 reads SEHNR; CDR2 reads FQNEAQ (reference sequence). The CDR3 protein is CASSRQTSGNTDTQYF. The CDR3 DNA sequence: TGTGCCAGCAGCCGCCAGACTAGCGGAAACACAGATACGCAGTATTTT. The full variable domain, in which reference TRBV7-9 and TRBJ2-3 provide the parts outside the CDR3, is DTGVSQNPRHKITKRGQNVTFRCDPISEHNRLYWYRQTLGQGPEFLTYFQNEAQLEKSRLLSDRFSAERPKGSFSTLEIQRTEQGDSAMYLCASSRQTSGNTDTQYFGPGTRLTVL.

The J gene is TRBJ2-7, the V gene TRBV4-1, with TRBD1 matching 7 bases. This CDR3 spans 15 amino acids. Losses at the gene ends were 2 bases for V and 4 bases for J; bases not matched to a gene: 8. Germline CDR1 reads MGHRA; CDR2 reads YSYEKL. This CDR3 is CASSQPGRGSYEQYF. The DNA of the CDR3 is TGCGCCAGCAGCCAACCGGGCAGGGGGTCTTACGAGCAGTACTTC.

The genes are TRBV6-5 and TRBJ2-7; possible D gene TRBD1, 6 bases. V shed 3 bases and J shed 2 bases, with 14 bases lying between them. The CDR3 has 15 residues. CDR1 and CDR2 (germline): MNHEY, SVGAGI. In DNA, the CDR3 is TGTGCCAGCAGTTATCGGGACACGAGCACCTACGAGCAGTACTTC. Translation: CASSYRDTSTYEQYF.

The genes are TRBV5-1 and TRBJ2-1, with 8 bases identical to TRBD2. The CDR3 extends over 18 amino acids. The germline V gene encodes CDR1 SGHRS and CDR2 YFSETQ. Unmatched junction bases numbered 13, after V lost 0 bases and J lost 5 bases. In DNA, the CDR3 is TGCGCCAGCAGCTTGGTTGGTAGCGGGATTTCATCTAACAATGAGCAGTTCTTC. This sequence encodes CASSLVGSGISSNNEQFF. The entire variable domain, with the rest obtained from reference TRBV5-1 and TRBJ2-1, is as follows: KAGVTQTPRYLIKTRGQQVTLSCSPISGHRSVSWYQQTPGQGLQFLFEYFSETQRNKGNFPGRFSGRQFSNSRSEMNVSTLELGDSALYLCASSLVGSGISSNNEQFFGPGTRLTVL.

The CDR3 loop is CASSPGLAGAKNIQYF. CDR3 DNA: TGTGCCAGCAGTCCCGGACTAGCGGGAGCCAAAAACATTCAGTACTTC. The chain combines TRBV2 with TRBJ2-4, with TRBD2 identical over 11 bases. The length of the CDR3 is 16 residues. V shed 5 bases, J shed 0 bases, and the junction held 3 bases outside the gene matches. CDR1 and CDR2 (germline): SNHLY, FYNNEI.

The V and J genes are TRBV28 and TRBJ1-2; the match to TRBD1 covers 8 bases. In germline, CDR1 is MDHEN, CDR2 SYDVKM. The J segment lost 3 bases and the V segment lost 6 bases, leaving 9 bases of the junction unmatched. The CDR3 totals 15 residues. The CDR3: CASSRTGGVDYGYTF. The CDR3 coding sequence is TGTGCCAGCAGCCGTACAGGGGGTGTCGACTATGGCTACACCTTC.

The genes are TRBV2 and TRBJ2-3, with D possibly matching TRBD2 (5 bases). CDR3 length equals 15 residues. CDR1 and CDR2 from the germline V gene are SNHLY and FYNNEI. Trimming took 1 base from V and 4 from J, leaving 12 bases between them. The chain's CDR3 is CASSEGEIEADTQYF. The CDR3 DNA is TGTGCCAGCAGTGAAGGGGAGATTGAGGCAGATACGCAGTATTTT.

V gene TRBV13 combines with J gene TRBJ2-3; 8 nucleotides match TRBD1. The CDR3 contains 15 residues. Germline V CDR1 and CDR2: PRHDT, FYEKMQ (reference sequence). V gave up 2 bases and J gave up 5 bases; unmatched junction bases: 6. CDR3 nucleotides: TGTGCCAGCAGCTTAACCAGGGGGCTAGGAGATACGCAGTATTTT. Translating gives CASSLTRGLGDTQYF.